This T cell receptor (beta chain) was captured in a study of blood T cell repertoires in COVID-19 (dated by TCRdb to 2018 to 2020). With regard to the full study: Samples from collaborators originated in the United States, Italy and Spain and spanned both the acute and convalescent phases of COVID-19. Where available, HLA class I and class II types were taken from metadata supplied by the sample provider and were not determined by assay-based typing. The repertoires were released in a freely available public database intended as a resource for research on the immune response to SARS-CoV-2. Deeply sampled blood TCRbeta repertoires from subjects exposed to, actively infected with, or recovered from COVID-19 were included in the dataset. The material from the prospective study consisted of cDNA or gDNA derived from T cells, B-cell-depleted T cells, or PBMCs. The sample metadata nearly always contained a de-identified subject ID, COVID-19 status, age in years and sex. The samples were drawn from two sources: the first 160 participants of the ongoing ImmuneRACE study, and 1,200 or so subjects contributed by 6 global collaborators.

Each collaborating institution followed its own protocols to collect whole blood in K2EDTA tubes. For TCRbeta analysis, collaborators shipped samples as frozen whole blood, isolated PBMCs, or DNA extracted from either of those sample types. General study outcomes and caveats: The quantity of clinical and demographic metadata differed by source and by participant and was supplied without curation.

On this clone: There is no known antigen for this receptor. No much larger clone exists at a distance of one base, and base qualities are not known.

TCRbeta CDR3 regions were amplified from genomic DNA by means of the immunoSEQ Assay, a bias-controlled multiplex PCR. Regarding the original processing steps: Within the assay, amplification of reference gene primers was used to estimate how many nucleated cells each sample contained. To quantify the absolute abundance of each unique TCRbeta CDR3 rearrangement, sequence reads were collapsed and filtered. For each sample, productive Simpson clonality was calculated as the square root of Simpson's diversity index over productive rearrangements. In its TCRdb copy, this immuneACCESS table keeps in-frame sequences only and misses some clones. Where compared with another copy, unresolved V genes explain less than half of these, and the others have no known cause. V, J and clone size are taken as reported in that table, and D and trimming were inferred from the DNA itself. The sample data list tens of thousands of clones, and 85% to 90% of these were observed just once. The top ten hold about a fifth of the sample.

Counted from cysteine to phenylalanine, this CDR3 has 15 amino acids. This entry keeps only the CDR3 DNA: 45 bases, framed from base 1. The germline V gene sets CDR1 to SGHTA and CDR2 to FQGNSA. Trimming costs V 5 bases and J 0 bases, and their ends lie 11 bases apart. What was sequenced was peripheral blood. The sequence was obtained from an elderly woman in a cohort sampled during active or convalescent COVID-19. The rearrangement combines TRBV7-2 with TRBJ2-4, with the identity of the D gene unclear. The nucleotide sequence is given as TGTGCCAGCAGCCTCCCCTTCCTAGCCAAAAACATTCAGTACTTC. The resulting protein is CASSLPFLAKNIQYF. Beyond the CDR3, the reference TRBV7-2 and TRBJ2-4 genes provide the residues; the full variable domain reads: GAGVSQSPSNKVTEKGKDVELRCDPISGHTALYWYRQSLGQGLEFLIYFQGNSAPDKSGLPSDRFSAERTGGSVSTLTIQRTQQEDSAVYLCASSLPFLAKNIQYFGAGTRLSVL.